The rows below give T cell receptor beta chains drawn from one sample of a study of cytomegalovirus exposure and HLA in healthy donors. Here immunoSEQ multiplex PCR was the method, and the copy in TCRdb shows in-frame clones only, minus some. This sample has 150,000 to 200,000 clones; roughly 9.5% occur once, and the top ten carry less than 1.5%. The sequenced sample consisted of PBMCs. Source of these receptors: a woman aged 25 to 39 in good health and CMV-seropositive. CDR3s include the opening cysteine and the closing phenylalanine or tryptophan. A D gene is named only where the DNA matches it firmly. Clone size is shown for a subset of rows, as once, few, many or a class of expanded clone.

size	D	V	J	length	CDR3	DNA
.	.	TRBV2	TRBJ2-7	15	CASSEAQGLAYEQYF	TGTGCCAGCAGTGAAGCCCAGGGATTAGCCTACGAGCAGTACTTC
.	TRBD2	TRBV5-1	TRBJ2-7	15	CATSPGTSGRYEQYF	TGCGCCACCTCCCCCGGGACTAGCGGGAGGTACGAGCAGTACTTC
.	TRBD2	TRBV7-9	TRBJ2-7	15	CASSWVTSGRHEQYF	TGTGCCAGCAGCTGGGTAACTAGCGGGAGACACGAGCAGTACTTC
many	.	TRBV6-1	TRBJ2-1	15	CASSQELESYNEQFF	TGTGCCAGCAGTCAAGAACTCGAGTCCTACAATGAGCAGTTCTTC
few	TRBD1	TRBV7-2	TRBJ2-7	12	CASSPTGTEQYF	TGTGCCAGCAGCCCGACAGGGACCGAGCAGTACTTC
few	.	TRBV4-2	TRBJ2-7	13	CASSQLTKYEQYF	TGTGCCAGCAGCCAACTTACTAAATACGAGCAGTACTTC
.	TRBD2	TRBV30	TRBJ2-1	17	CAWSTLSGRARYNEQFF	TGTGCCTGGAGCACCTTGAGCGGGAGGGCTCGGTACAATGAGCAGTTCTTC
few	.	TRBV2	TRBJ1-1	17	CASSLMPIGTWNTEAFF	TGTGCCAGCAGCCTGATGCCGATCGGGACTTGGAACACTGAAGCTTTCTTT
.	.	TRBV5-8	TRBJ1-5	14	CASSSGQINQPQHF	TGTGCCAGCAGCTCTGGACAGATTAATCAGCCCCAGCATTTT
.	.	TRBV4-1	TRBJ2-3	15	CASEQGNGPPDTQYF	TGCGCCAGCGAGCAGGGGAATGGTCCACCAGATACGCAGTATTTT
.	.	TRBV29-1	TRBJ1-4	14	CSAIETSGPEKLFF	TGCAGCGCTATAGAGACTAGCGGGCCCGAAAAACTGTTTTTT
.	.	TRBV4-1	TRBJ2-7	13	CASSYLQQGEQYF	TGCGCCAGCAGCTATTTACAGCAGGGCGAGCAGTACTTC
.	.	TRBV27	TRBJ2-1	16	CASSFILIPPGNEQFF	TGTGCCAGCAGTTTCATTCTGATTCCCCCCGGCAATGAGCAGTTCTTC
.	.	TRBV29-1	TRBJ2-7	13	CSVDRVGTNEQYF	TGCAGCGTTGACAGGGTCGGTACAAACGAGCAGTACTTC
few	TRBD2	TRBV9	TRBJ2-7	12	CASSVLAGEQYF	TGTGCCAGCAGCGTTTTAGCGGGGGAGCAGTACTTC
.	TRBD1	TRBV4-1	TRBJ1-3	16	CASSQVTGGSGNTIYF	TGCGCCAGCAGCCAAGTCACAGGGGGGTCTGGAAACACCATATATTTT
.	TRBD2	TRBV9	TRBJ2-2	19	CASSGGLAGRGSNPGELFF	TGTGCCAGCAGCGGCGGACTAGCGGGGAGGGGGAGTAATCCCGGGGAGCTGTTTTTT
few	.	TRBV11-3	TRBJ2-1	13	CASSFSRNNEQFF	TGTGCCAGCAGCTTTTCCAGGAACAATGAGCAGTTCTTC
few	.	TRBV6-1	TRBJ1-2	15	CASDPTGTTGYGYTF	TGTGCCAGCGACCCTACAGGGACCACGGGCTATGGCTACACCTTC
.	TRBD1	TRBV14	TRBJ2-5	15	CASSQGTGTWKTQYF	TGTGCCAGCAGCCAAGGGACAGGGACATGGAAGACCCAGTACTTC
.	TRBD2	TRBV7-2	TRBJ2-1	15	CASETGRAGYNEQFF	TGTGCCAGCGAAACGGGTCGAGCGGGATACAATGAGCAGTTCTTC
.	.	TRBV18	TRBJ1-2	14	CASSFAGDDYGYTF	TGTGCCAGCTCGTTTGCGGGGGATGACTATGGCTACACCTTC
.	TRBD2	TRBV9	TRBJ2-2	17	CASSAPWERGNTGELFF	TGTGCCAGCAGCGCCCCCTGGGAGCGGGGAAACACCGGGGAGCTGTTTTTT
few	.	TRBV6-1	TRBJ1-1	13	CASPGPANTEAFF	TGTGCCAGCCCTGGGCCAGCGAACACTGAAGCTTTCTTT
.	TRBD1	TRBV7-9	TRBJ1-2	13	CASSRDREYGYTF	TGTGCCAGCAGCCGGGACAGGGAGTATGGCTACACCTTC
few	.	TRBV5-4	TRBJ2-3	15	CASSSTGPRADTQYF	TGTGCCAGCAGCTCGACCGGACCGAGGGCAGATACGCAGTATTTT
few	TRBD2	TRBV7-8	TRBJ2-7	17	CASSPGLAGGPSYGQYF	TGTGCCAGCAGCCCGGGACTAGCGGGAGGGCCCTCCTACGGGCAGTACTTC
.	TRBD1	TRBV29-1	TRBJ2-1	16	CSVEDVGQGAANEQFF	TGCAGCGTTGAAGACGTCGGACAGGGGGCAGCCAATGAGCAGTTCTTC
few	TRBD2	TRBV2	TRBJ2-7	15	CASSELGAGSYEQYF	TGTGCCAGCAGTGAATTAGGAGCGGGATCCTACGAGCAGTACTTC
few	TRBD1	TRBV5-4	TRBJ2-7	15	CASSSVDRGQYEQYF	TGTGCCAGCAGCTCGGTCGACAGGGGGCAGTACGAGCAGTACTTC
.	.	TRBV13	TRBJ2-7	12	CASSSQAVEQYF	TGTGCCAGCAGCTCCCAGGCCGTCGAGCAGTACTTC